The T cell receptor (beta chain) described here comes from a study of PD-L1 blockade in urothelial cancer. Study overall: It was at 3 weeks (second dose) and 6 weeks after treatment start that blood was analyzed.

Sampling of each patient yielded between 1 and 8 specimens, collected pretreatment and on-treatment. Clones were read by immunoSEQ multiplex PCR, and TCRdb kept only the in-frame ones, dropping some. The sample includes about 73,000 clones, approximately 88% of them seen just once. The germline CDR1 and CDR2 sequences are MGHDK and SYGVNS. CDR3 length: 16 residues. Losses at the gene ends were 1 base for V and 0 bases for J; bases not matched to a gene: 2. This rearrangement joins TRBV25-1 to TRBJ1-3, with TRBD1 matching over 8 bases. The sequence was collected from a man in his fifties or sixties with urothelial cancer. Specimen: PBMCs, collected around atezolizumab (anti-PD-L1) treatment. CDR3 residues: CASSESGTGSGNTIYF. For the CDR3, the DNA is TGTGCCAGCAGTGAATCCGGGACAGGCTCTGGAAACACCATATATTTT. The whole variable domain, remainder taken from reference TRBV25-1 and TRBJ1-3, is EADIYQTPRYLVIGTGKKITLECSQTMGHDKMYWYQQDPGMELHLIHYSYGVNSTEKGDLSSESTVSRIRTEHFPLTLESARPSHTSQYLCASSESGTGSGNTIYFGEGSWLTVV.